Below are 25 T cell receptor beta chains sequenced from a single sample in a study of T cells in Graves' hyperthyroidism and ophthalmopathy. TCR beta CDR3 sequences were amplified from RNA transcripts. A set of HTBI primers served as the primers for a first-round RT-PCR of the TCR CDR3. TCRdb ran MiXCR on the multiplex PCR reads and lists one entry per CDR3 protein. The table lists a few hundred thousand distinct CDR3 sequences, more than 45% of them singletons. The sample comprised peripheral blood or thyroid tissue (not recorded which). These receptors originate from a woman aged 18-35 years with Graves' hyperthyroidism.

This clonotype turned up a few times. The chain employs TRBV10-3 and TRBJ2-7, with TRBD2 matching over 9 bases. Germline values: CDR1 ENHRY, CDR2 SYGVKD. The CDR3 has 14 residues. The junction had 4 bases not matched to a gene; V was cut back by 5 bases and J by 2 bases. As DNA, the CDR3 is TGTGCCATCAGTCGCGGGAGGGCCCCCTACGAGCAGTACTTC. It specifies CAISRGRAPYEQYF.

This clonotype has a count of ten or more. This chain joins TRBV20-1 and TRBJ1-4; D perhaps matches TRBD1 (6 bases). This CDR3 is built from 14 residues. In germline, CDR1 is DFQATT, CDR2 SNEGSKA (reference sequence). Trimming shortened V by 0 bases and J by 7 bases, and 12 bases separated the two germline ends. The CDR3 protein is CSARDTGGGEKLFF. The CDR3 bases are TGCAGTGCTAGAGATACCGGGGGCGGTGAAAAACTGTTTTTT.

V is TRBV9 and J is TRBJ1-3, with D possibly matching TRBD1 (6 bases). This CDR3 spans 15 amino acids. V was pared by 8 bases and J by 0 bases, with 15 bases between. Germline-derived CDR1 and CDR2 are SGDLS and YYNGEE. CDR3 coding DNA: TGTGCCAGTGCCCGGGGGGGCATCTCTGGAAACACCATATATTTT. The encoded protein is CASARGGISGNTIYF.

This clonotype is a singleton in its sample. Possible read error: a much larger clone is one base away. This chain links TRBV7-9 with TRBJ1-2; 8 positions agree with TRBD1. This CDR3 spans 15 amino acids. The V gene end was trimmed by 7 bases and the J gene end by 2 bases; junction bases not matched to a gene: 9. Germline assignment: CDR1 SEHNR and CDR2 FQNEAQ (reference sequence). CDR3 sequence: CASNTGDRTNYGYTF. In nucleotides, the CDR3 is TGTGCCAGCAACACCGGGGACAGGACGAACTATGGCTACACCTTC.

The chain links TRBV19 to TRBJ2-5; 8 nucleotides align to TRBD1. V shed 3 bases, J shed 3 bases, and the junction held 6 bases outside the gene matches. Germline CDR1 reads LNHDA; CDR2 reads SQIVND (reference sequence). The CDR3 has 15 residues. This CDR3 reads CASSIFSGQEETQYF. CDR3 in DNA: TGTGCCAGTAGTATCTTTTCGGGACAGGAAGAGACCCAGTACTTC.

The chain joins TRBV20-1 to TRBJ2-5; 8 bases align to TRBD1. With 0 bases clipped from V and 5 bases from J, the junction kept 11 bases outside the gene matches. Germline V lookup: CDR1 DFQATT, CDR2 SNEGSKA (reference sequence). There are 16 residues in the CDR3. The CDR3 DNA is TGCAGTGCTAGAGAAATCCGACAGGGGTGGTGGGAGACCCAGTACTTC. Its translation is CSAREIRQGWWETQYF.

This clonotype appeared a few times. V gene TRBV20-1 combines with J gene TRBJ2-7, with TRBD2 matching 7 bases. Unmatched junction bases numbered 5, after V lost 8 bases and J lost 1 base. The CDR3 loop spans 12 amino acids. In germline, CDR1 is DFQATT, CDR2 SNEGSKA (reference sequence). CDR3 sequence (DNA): TGCAGTCTCCGCGGGAGTTCCTACGAGCAGTACTTC. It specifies CSLRGSSYEQYF.

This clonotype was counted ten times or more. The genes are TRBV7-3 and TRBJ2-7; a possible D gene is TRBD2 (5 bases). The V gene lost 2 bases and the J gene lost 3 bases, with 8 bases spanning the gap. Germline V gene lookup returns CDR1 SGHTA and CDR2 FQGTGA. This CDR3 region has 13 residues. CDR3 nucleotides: TGTGCCAGCAGCTTAGTTGAGGGCTACGAGCAGTACTTC. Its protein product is CASSLVEGYEQYF.

The CDR3, as DNA: TGTGCCAGCAGTGAATTTGGGGCCCGGGCCGTCCACACCTTC. Translation: CASSEFGARAVHTF. The V call is TRBV25-1, the J call TRBJ1-2, with D tentatively TRBD1 (5 bases). Germline CDR1 reads MGHDK; CDR2 reads SYGVNS. Trimming cost V 1 base and J 12 bases, with 18 bases left between them. This CDR3 has 14 residues.

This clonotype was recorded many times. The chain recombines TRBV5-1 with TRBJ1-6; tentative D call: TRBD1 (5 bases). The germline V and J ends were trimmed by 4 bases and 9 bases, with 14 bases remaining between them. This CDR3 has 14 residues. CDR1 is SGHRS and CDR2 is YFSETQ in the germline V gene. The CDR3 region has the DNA TGCGCCAGCAGCATCGGGACGGCAAGTTCACCCCTCCACTTT. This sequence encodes CASSIGTASSPLHF. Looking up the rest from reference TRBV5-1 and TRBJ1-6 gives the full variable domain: KAGVTQTPRYLIKTRGQQVTLSCSPISGHRSVSWYQQTPGQGLQFLFEYFSETQRNKGNFPGRFSGRQFSNSRSEMNVSTLELGDSALYLCASSIGTASSPLHFGNGTRLTVT.

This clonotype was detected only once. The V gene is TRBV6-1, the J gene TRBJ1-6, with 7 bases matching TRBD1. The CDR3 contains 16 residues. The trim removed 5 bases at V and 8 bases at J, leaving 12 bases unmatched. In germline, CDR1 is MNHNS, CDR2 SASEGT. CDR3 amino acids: CASSRNQGQRHSPLHF. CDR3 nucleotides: TGTGCCAGCAGTAGAAACCAGGGACAGCGCCATTCACCCCTCCACTTT.

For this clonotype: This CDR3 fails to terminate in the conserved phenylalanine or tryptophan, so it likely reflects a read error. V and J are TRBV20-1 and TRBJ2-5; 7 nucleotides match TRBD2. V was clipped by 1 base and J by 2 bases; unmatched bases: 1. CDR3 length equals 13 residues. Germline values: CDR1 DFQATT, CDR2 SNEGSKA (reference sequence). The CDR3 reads CSARGLAQETQYI. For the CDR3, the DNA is TGCAGTGCTAGAGGACTAGCACAAGAGACCCAGTACATC.

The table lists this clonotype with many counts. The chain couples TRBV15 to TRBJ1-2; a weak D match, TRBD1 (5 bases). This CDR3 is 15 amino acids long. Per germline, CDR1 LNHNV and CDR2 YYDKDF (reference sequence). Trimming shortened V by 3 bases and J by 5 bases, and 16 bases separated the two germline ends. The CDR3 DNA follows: TGTGCCACCAGCAGTGGGGCGCAGGAGAGATATGGCTACACCTTC. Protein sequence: CATSSGAQERYGYTF.

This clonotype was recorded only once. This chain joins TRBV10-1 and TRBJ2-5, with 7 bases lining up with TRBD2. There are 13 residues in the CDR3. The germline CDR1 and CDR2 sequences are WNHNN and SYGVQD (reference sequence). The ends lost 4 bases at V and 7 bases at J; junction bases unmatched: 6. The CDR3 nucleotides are TGCGCCAGCAGTGCACCTAGCGGCCGGACCCAGTACTTC. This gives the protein CASSAPSGRTQYF.

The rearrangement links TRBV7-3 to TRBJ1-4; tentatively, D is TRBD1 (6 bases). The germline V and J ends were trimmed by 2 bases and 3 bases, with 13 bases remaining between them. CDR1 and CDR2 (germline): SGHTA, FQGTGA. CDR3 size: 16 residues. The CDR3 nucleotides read TGTGCCAGCAGCTTAGGCTCGGGGGCCTCTAATGAAAAACTGTTTTTT. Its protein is CASSLGSGASNEKLFF.

CDR3 DNA: TGTGCCAGCAGCATTGGACAGGGGGCGGGAGGATACGAGCAGTACTTC. Protein product: CASSIGQGAGGYEQYF. V is TRBV7-9 and J is TRBJ2-7, with TRBD1 matching 11 bases. CDR1 is SEHNR, CDR2 FQNEAQ, per germline (reference sequence). CDR3 length: 16 amino acids. The ends lost 5 bases at V and 4 bases at J; junction bases unmatched: 10.

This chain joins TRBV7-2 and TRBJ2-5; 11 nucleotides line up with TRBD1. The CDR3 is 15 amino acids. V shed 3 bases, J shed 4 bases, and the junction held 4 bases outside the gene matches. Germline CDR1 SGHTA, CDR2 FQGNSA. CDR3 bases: TGTGCCAGCAGCTTGGGCGGGACAGGGGGAGAGACCCAGTACTTC. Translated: CASSLGGTGGETQYF.

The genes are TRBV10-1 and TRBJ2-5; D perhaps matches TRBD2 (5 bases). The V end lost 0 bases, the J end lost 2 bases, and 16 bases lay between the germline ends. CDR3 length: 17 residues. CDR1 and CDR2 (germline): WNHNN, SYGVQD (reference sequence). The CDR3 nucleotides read TGCGCCAGCAGTGAGTCAACTCTGGCCGGGGATCAAGAGACCCAGTACTTC. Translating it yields CASSESTLAGDQETQYF.

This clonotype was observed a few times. CDR3 amino acids: CASSLWGQGAGGYTF. As DNA, the CDR3 is TGTGCCAGCAGCTTATGGGGACAGGGGGCCGGTGGCTACACCTTC. The J gene is TRBJ1-2, the V gene TRBV2; 12 nucleotides align to TRBD1. This CDR3 spans 15 amino acids. The J segment lost 7 bases and the V segment lost 6 bases, leaving 9 bases of the junction unmatched. Looked up from germline, CDR1 is SNHLY and CDR2 is FYNNEI.

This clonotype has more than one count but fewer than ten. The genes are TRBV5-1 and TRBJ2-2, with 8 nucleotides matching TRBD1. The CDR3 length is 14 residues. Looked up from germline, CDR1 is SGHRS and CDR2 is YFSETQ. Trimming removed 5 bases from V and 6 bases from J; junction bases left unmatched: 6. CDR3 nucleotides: TGCGCCAGCAGATGGACAGGGCTCGCCGGGGAGCTGTTTTTT. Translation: CASRWTGLAGELFF.

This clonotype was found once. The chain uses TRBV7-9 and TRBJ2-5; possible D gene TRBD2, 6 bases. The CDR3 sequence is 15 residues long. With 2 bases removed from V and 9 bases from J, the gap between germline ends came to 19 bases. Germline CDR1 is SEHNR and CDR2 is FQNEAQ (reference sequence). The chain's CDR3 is CASSLQDTSNQPQYF. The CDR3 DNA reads TGTGCCAGCAGCTTACAAGACACTAGCAATCAGCCCCAGTACTTC.

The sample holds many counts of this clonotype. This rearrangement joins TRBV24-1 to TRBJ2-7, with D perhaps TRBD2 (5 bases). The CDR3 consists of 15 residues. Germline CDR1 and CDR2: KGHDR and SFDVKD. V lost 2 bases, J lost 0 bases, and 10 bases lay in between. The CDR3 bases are TGTGCCACCAGTGATTCGACTACCCTCTCCTACGAGCAGTACTTC. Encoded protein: CATSDSTTLSYEQYF.

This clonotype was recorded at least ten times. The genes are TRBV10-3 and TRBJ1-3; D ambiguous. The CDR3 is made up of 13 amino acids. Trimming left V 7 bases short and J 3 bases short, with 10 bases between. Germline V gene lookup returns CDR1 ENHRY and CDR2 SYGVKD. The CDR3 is CAIMGGLGNTIYF. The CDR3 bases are TGTGCCATCATGGGAGGTCTTGGAAACACCATATATTTT.

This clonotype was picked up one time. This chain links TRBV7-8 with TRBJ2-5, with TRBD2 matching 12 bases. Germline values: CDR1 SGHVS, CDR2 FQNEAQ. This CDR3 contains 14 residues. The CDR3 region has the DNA TGTGCTATCGATACTAGCGGGAGGCAAGAGACCCAGTACTTC. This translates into CAIDTSGRQETQYF.

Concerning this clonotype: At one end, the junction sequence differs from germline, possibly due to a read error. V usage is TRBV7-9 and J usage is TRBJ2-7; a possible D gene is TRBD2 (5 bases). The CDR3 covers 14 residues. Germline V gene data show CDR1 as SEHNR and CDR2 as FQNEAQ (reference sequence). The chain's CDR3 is CASSTGRVPYEQYF. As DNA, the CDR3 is TGCGCCAGCAGCACCGGGCGGGTCCCCTACGAGCAGTACTTC.